These 23 T cell receptor beta chains share one sample of origin, sequenced in a study of blood T cell repertoires in COVID-19. Produced via immunoSEQ multiplex PCR; TCRdb's table is partial and in-frame only. The data contain 200,000 to 300,000 clones, about 89% of them singletons. Sequencing was carried out using peripheral blood. The source is a woman aged 40 to 55 who had recovered from COVID-19.

The J gene is TRBJ2-3, the V gene TRBV4-1; D is uncertain. The CDR3 runs to 16 residues. Trimming cost V 4 bases and J 2 bases, with 16 bases left between them. Germline V gene lookup returns CDR1 MGHRA and CDR2 YSYEKL. CDR3 residues: CASSRTAPPPTDTQYF. CDR3 nucleotide sequence: TGCGCCAGCAGCCGAACAGCACCCCCCCCCACAGATACGCAGTATTTT.

This sequence joins TRBV5-4 and TRBJ2-3, with TRBD1 matching 9 bases. This CDR3 region has 16 residues. The germline V gene encodes CDR1 SGHNT and CDR2 YYREEE (reference sequence). Germline trimming cut 4 bases from V and 1 base from J; bases unmatched to any gene: 7. CDR3 nucleotides: TGTGCCAGCAGCCCACCGAGGACAGGGGGCACAGATACGCAGTATTTT. Protein sequence: CASSPPRTGGTDTQYF.

The chain couples TRBV3-1 (or the pseudogene TRBV3-2) to TRBJ1-3, with a possible D match to TRBD1 (5 bases). Germline CDR1 LGHDT, CDR2 YNNKEL (reference sequence). Trimming took 0 bases from V and 8 from J, leaving 5 bases between them. This CDR3 has 12 residues. The CDR3 nucleotides are TGTGCCAGCAGCCAAGACAGGGACACCATATATTTT. Translation: CASSQDRDTIYF.

The chain recombines TRBV5-6 with TRBJ1-5; the D is unclear. Germline loops: CDR1 SGHDT, CDR2 YYEEEE. This CDR3 contains 13 residues. The V end was cut by 5 bases, the J end by 7 bases, with 13 bases between. The CDR3 sequence: CASSRRSRQPQHF. The DNA for the CDR3 is TGTGCCAGCAGTCGTCGTAGTAGACAGCCCCAGCATTTT. The full variable domain, completed using reference TRBV5-6 and TRBJ1-5, is DAGVTQSPTHLIKTRGQQVTLRCSPKSGHDTVSWYQQALGQGPQFIFQYYEEEERQRGNFPDRFSGHQFPNYSSELNVNALLLGDSALYLCASSRRSRQPQHFGDGTRLSIL.

CDR3 DNA sequence: TGTGCCAGCAGTGAATGGGGAGCAGGGGCTCCCTACGAGCAGTACTTC. This encodes CASSEWGAGAPYEQYF. The chain employs TRBV6-1 and TRBJ2-7; tentative D call: TRBD1 (6 bases). This CDR3 contains 16 residues. Germline assignment: CDR1 MNHNS and CDR2 SASEGT. The V and J ends lost 2 bases and 2 bases respectively, with 16 bases between them.

CDR3 in amino acids: CASSFSSGGAQETQYF. Here the CDR3 DNA reads TGCGCCAGCAGCTTTAGTAGCGGGGGAGCGCAAGAGACCCAGTACTTC. V and J are TRBV5-1 and TRBJ2-5; 9 nucleotides agree with TRBD2. Germline-derived CDR1 and CDR2 are SGHRS and YFSETQ. The CDR3 runs to 16 residues. Germline trimming cut 2 bases from V and 2 bases from J; bases unmatched to any gene: 7.

The rearrangement joins TRBV25-1 to TRBJ1-4; 7 bases are a match to TRBD1. V was clipped by 6 bases and J by 7 bases; unmatched bases: 8. This CDR3 is 14 amino acids long. Germline CDR1 reads MGHDK; CDR2 reads SYGVNS. The CDR3 DNA is TGTGCCAGCAGCCGGACAGGAGTTCGTGAAAAACTGTTTTTT. This encodes CASSRTGVREKLFF.

DNA of the CDR3: TGCAGCGCCACACGGGGTAGTTCGAACACCGGGGAGCTGTTTTTT. It specifies CSATRGSSNTGELFF. This chain uses TRBV29-1 with TRBJ2-2; possibly TRBD2 for D (5 bases). The ends were cut back, 7 bases at V and 0 bases at J, with 15 bases in the middle. Germline CDR1 and CDR2: SQVTM and ANQGSEA. CDR3 length: 15 amino acids.

The chain employs TRBV10-2 and TRBJ2-3; the match to TRBD2 covers 9 bases. The germline V gene has CDR1 WSHSY and CDR2 SAAADI. The CDR3 sequence is 17 residues long. Trimming removed 4 bases from V and 0 bases from J; junction bases left unmatched: 8. CDR3 sequence (DNA): TGCGCCAGCAGTGCAGGGCTAGCGGGAACCAGCACAGATACGCAGTATTTT. It codes for CASSAGLAGTSTDTQYF.

In this sample, this clone turned up a few times. The chain couples TRBV15 to TRBJ2-5; D is perhaps TRBD2 (5 bases). The CDR3 is made up of 14 amino acids. Germline V gene data show CDR1 as LNHNV and CDR2 as YYDKDF (reference sequence). Trimming left V 1 base short and J 5 bases short, with 11 bases between. For the CDR3, the DNA is TGTGCCACCAGCAGAGGGAAGGGAGAGGAGACCCAGTACTTC. Protein product: CATSRGKGEETQYF. The full variable domain, completed using reference TRBV15 and TRBJ2-5, is DAMVIQNPRYQVTQFGKPVTLSCSQTLNHNVMYWYQQKSSQAPKLLFHYYDKDFNNEADTPDNFQSRRPNTSFCFLDIRSPGLGDTAMYLCATSRGKGEETQYFGPGTRLLVL.

This clone has just one count. The chain couples TRBV29-1 to TRBJ2-3; 12 bases agree with TRBD2. Germline V CDR1 and CDR2: SQVTM, ANQGSEA. The CDR3 sequence is 13 residues long. The junction had 5 bases not matched to a gene; V was cut back by 7 bases and J by 6 bases. CDR3 in amino acids: CSGTGTSGDTQYF. Written as DNA, the CDR3 is TGCAGCGGCACCGGGACTAGCGGGGATACGCAGTATTTT.

This sequence joins TRBV7-8 and TRBJ1-6; 10 bases match TRBD1. The germline CDR1 and CDR2 sequences are SGHVS and FQNEAQ. The CDR3 has 14 residues. V gave up 1 base and J gave up 9 bases; unmatched junction bases: 0. CDR3 sequence reads: CASSLGTGGSPLHF. CDR3 nucleotides: TGTGCCAGCAGCTTAGGGACAGGGGGTTCACCCCTCCACTTT.

This clone was recorded only once. The chain links TRBV5-5 to TRBJ2-7; 7 bases fit TRBD1. This CDR3 spans 15 amino acids. The V and J ends lost 4 bases and 3 bases, in that order; junction bases with no gene match: 10. In germline, CDR1 is SGHKS, CDR2 YYEKEE (reference sequence). The CDR3 nucleotides are TGTGCCAGCAGCGGTTCCCGGACAGGTCACTACGAGCAGTACTTC. Its protein is CASSGSRTGHYEQYF. Combining the CDR3 with reference TRBV5-5 and TRBJ2-7 gives the whole variable domain DAGVTQSPTHLIKTRGQQVTLRCSPISGHKSVSWYQQVLGQGPQFIFQYYEKEERGRGNFPDRFSARQFPNYSSELNVNALLLGDSALYLCASSGSRTGHYEQYFGPGTRLTVT.

This clone was found a few times. V is TRBV4-1 and J is TRBJ2-7; 10 bases are shared with TRBD2. CDR3 size: 17 residues. With 4 bases clipped from V and 6 bases from J, the junction kept 15 bases outside the gene matches. Germline V lookup: CDR1 MGHRA, CDR2 YSYEKL. The DNA of the CDR3 is TGCGCCAGCAGCCTTGAAGGGGCAGGGACTAGCGCTAGCGAGCAGTACTTC. Its protein product is CASSLEGAGTSASEQYF.

This clone ranks as medium-sized. The chain links TRBV4-2 to TRBJ1-5; D unclear. The CDR3 is made up of 14 amino acids. Per the germline V gene, CDR1 is LGHNA and CDR2 is YNFKEQ. The V end lost 0 bases, the J end lost 4 bases, and 7 bases lay between the germline ends. The CDR3 loop is CASSQEAKNQPQHF. Here the CDR3 DNA reads TGTGCCAGCAGCCAAGAAGCTAAAAATCAGCCCCAGCATTTT.

J is TRBJ2-7 and V is TRBV5-8; perhaps TRBD1 as D (5 bases). Between the trimmed V and J ends, which lost 4 bases and 3 bases, there was a span of 14 bases. CDR1 is SGHTS and CDR2 is YDEGEE in the germline V gene. CDR3 length: 14 amino acids. CDR3: CASSGRGSNYEQYF. The DNA of the CDR3 is TGTGCCAGCAGCGGTAGGGGATCAAACTACGAGCAGTACTTC.

The chain combines TRBV2 with TRBJ1-5; D is undetermined. V was clipped by 5 bases and J by 1 base, with 18 bases between them. Germline lookup yields CDR1 SNHLY and CDR2 FYNNEI. This CDR3 has 17 amino acids. The CDR3: CASSKGKEPGSNQPQHF. The CDR3 nucleotides read TGTGCCAGCAGTAAAGGTAAAGAGCCGGGGAGCAATCAGCCCCAGCATTTT. The full variable domain, completed using reference TRBV2 and TRBJ1-5, is EPEVTQTPSHQVTQMGQEVILRCVPISNHLYFYWYRQILGQKVEFLVSFYNNEISEKSEIFDDQFSVERPDGSNFTLKIRSTKLEDSAMYFCASSKGKEPGSNQPQHFGDGTRLSIL.

This clone was detected once. The V and J genes are TRBV7-9 and TRBJ1-1; D possibly corresponds to TRBD1 (6 bases). Trimming stripped 3 bases from V and 6 bases from J, with 8 bases between. Germline assignment: CDR1 SEHNR and CDR2 FQNEAQ (reference sequence). The CDR3 consists of 12 residues. CDR3 amino acids: CASSFGQSEAFF. The DNA of the CDR3 is TGTGCCAGCAGCTTCGGACAGTCTGAAGCTTTCTTT.

This chain connects TRBV5-1 to TRBJ1-2, with 7 bases that match TRBD1. Germline V CDR1 and CDR2: SGHRS, YFSETQ. The CDR3 runs to 15 residues. Unmatched junction bases numbered 10, after V lost 3 bases and J lost 5 bases. CDR3 region: CASSWAVQGGYGYTF. The CDR3 DNA follows: TGCGCCAGCAGCTGGGCTGTCCAGGGGGGATATGGCTACACCTTC.

The J gene is TRBJ1-1, the V gene TRBV29-1, with 8 bases fitting TRBD1. The germline gives CDR1 SQVTM, CDR2 ANQGSEA. The CDR3 is made up of 13 amino acids. Germline trimming cut 6 bases from V and 2 bases from J; bases unmatched to any gene: 5. This chain's CDR3 is CSVWTGTNTEAFF. The CDR3, as DNA: TGCAGCGTATGGACAGGGACTAACACTGAAGCTTTCTTT.

V and J are TRBV9 and TRBJ1-6; TRBD1 matches 8 bases. Looked up from germline, CDR1 is SGDLS and CDR2 is YYNGEE. CDR3 length: 15 residues. The V gene end was trimmed by 10 bases and the J gene end by 4 bases; junction bases not matched to a gene: 10. CDR3 amino acids: CACSTGDGYNSPLHF. The CDR3 DNA reads as TGTGCCTGCTCGACAGGGGATGGGTATAATTCACCCCTCCACTTT.

The rearrangement joins TRBV30 to TRBJ1-5; D may be TRBD1 (6 bases). The CDR3 is 13 amino acids. V was cut by 0 bases and J by 7 bases, with 10 bases left in between. Germline V lookup: CDR1 GTSNPN, CDR2 SVGIG (reference sequence). The CDR3 region is CAWSVQGRQPQHF. The CDR3 DNA reads as TGTGCCTGGAGTGTACAGGGTAGGCAGCCCCAGCATTTT.

CDR3 region: CASSRGTAGETQYF. In nucleotides, the CDR3 is TGTGCCAGCAGCCGCGGGACTGCCGGGGAGACCCAGTACTTC. The V and J genes are TRBV11-3 and TRBJ2-5, with D maybe TRBD2 (6 bases). There are 14 residues in the CDR3. V shed 5 bases and J shed 5 bases, with 15 bases lying between them. Germline lookup yields CDR1 SGHNT and CDR2 YENEEA.